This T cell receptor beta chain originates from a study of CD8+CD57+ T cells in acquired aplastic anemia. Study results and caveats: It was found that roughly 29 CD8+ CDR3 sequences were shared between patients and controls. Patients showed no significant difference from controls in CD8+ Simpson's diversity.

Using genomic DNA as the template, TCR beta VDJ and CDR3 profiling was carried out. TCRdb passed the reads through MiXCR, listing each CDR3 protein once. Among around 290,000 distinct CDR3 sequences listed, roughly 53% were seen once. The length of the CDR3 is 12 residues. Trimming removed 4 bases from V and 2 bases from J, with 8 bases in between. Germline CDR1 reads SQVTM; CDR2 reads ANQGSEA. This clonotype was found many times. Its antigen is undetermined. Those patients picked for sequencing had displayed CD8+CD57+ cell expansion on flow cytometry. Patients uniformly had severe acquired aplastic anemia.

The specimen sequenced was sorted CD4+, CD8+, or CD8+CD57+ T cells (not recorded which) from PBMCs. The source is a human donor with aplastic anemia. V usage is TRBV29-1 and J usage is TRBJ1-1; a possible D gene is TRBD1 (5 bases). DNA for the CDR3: TGCAGCGTTGGACAGAGTAACACTGAAGCTTTCTTT. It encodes CSVGQSNTEAFF.